This TCR beta chain was documented in a study of blood T cell repertoires in COVID-19. Data came from immunoSEQ multiplex PCR; TCRdb stores just in-frame clones and leaves some out. Of 290,000 or so clones detected, roughly 85% appear once; the ten largest clones hold 4.5% to 6%. Germline V gene sequence: CDR1 LNHDA, CDR2 SQIVND (reference sequence). The length of the CDR3 is 19 residues. The V and J ends lost 0 bases and 2 bases respectively, with 20 bases between them. This TCR came from a man aged 45-60 years with active or convalescent COVID-19. This chain joins TRBV19 and TRBJ1-3; maybe TRBD1 (5 bases). The sequencing input was peripheral blood. The CDR3 nucleotides are TGTGCCAGTAGTATAGATCGGCACCCCTGGGGCAATACTGGAAACACCATATATTTT. Its protein is CASSIDRHPWGNTGNTIYF.